Listed below are T cell receptor beta chains from one sample, sequenced in a study of CD8+CD57+ T cells in acquired aplastic anemia. TCRdb fed the reads into MiXCR, producing one record per CDR3 protein. Of about 160,000 distinct CDR3 sequences detected, roughly 48% appear once; the ten largest clones hold 2.5% to 3.5%. Sequencing was carried out using sorted CD4+, CD8+, or CD8+CD57+ T cells (not recorded which) from PBMCs. These receptors were obtained from a human donor with aplastic anemia. Both conserved end residues are part of each CDR3. D genes are given only for firm matches. Where a row states a size, it is once, few, many or the class of an expanded clone; other rows omit it.

abundance: .
v_gene: TRBV5-1
j_gene: TRBJ1-1
d_gene: .
CDR3nt: TGCGCCAGCAGAATGGACGGACGTGGTGAAGCTTTCTTT
CDR3aa: CASRMDGRGEAFF

abundance: once
v_gene: TRBV7-3
j_gene: TRBJ2-6
d_gene: TRBD1
CDR3nt: TGTGCCAGCAGCCCTACAGGGGGCGCGTCTGGGGCCAACGTCCTGACTTTC
CDR3aa: CASSPTGGASGANVLTF

abundance: .
v_gene: TRBV25-1
j_gene: TRBJ2-7
d_gene: .
CDR3nt: TGTGCCAGCAGTCCCCCTGGAGCTTTCCCCGACTACGAGCAGTACTTC
CDR3aa: CASSPPGAFPDYEQYF

abundance: many
v_gene: TRBV4-1
j_gene: TRBJ1-4
d_gene: .
CDR3nt: TGCGCCAGCAGACCCCCTAGTCGGGAAAAACTGTTTTTT
CDR3aa: CASRPPSREKLFF

abundance: .
v_gene: TRBV10-3
j_gene: TRBJ1-5
d_gene: TRBD1
CDR3nt: TGTGCCATCAGCGGACAGGGGTTTGGCAATCAGCCCCAGCATTTT
CDR3aa: CAISGQGFGNQPQHF

abundance: many
v_gene: TRBV19
j_gene: TRBJ2-6
d_gene: .
CDR3nt: TGTGCCAGTAGTATCCCTCTGGGGAAGTCTGGGGCCAACGTCCTGACTTTC
CDR3aa: CASSIPLGKSGANVLTF

abundance: .
v_gene: TRBV7-8
j_gene: TRBJ1-1
d_gene: .
CDR3nt: TGTGCCAGCAGCCCAATCCCCTTGCCGGGAAGCCTTGCTTTCTTT
CDR3aa: CASSPIPLPGSLAFF

abundance: .
v_gene: TRBV10-1
j_gene: TRBJ2-1
d_gene: TRBD2
CDR3nt: TGCGCCAGCAGTCCCACGACTAGCGGGAGTTACAATGAGCAGTTCTTC
CDR3aa: CASSPTTSGSYNEQFF

abundance: .
v_gene: TRBV28
j_gene: TRBJ1-3
d_gene: .
CDR3nt: TGTGCCAGCAGCATCCAGGGTGGTGACACCATATATTTT
CDR3aa: CASSIQGGDTIYF

abundance: many
v_gene: TRBV7-8
j_gene: TRBJ2-1
d_gene: .
CDR3nt: TGTGCCAGCAGCCGTACTCAGTACAATGAGCAGTTCTTC
CDR3aa: CASSRTQYNEQFF

abundance: few
v_gene: TRBV6-1
j_gene: TRBJ1-4
d_gene: .
CDR3nt: TGTGCCAGCACCGAACCGGGACTTGAGGGTGAAAAACTGTTTTTT
CDR3aa: CASTEPGLEGEKLFF

abundance: once
v_gene: TRBV29-1
j_gene: TRBJ2-7
d_gene: .
CDR3nt: TGCAGCGTTCGTACCAAACTCTACGAGCAGTACTTC
CDR3aa: CSVRTKLYEQYF

abundance: many
v_gene: TRBV19
j_gene: TRBJ1-2
d_gene: .
CDR3nt: TGTGCCAGTAGCCCCCCTACTAGGGCAACTAACTATGGCTACACCTTC
CDR3aa: CASSPPTRATNYGYTF

abundance: few
v_gene: TRBV15
j_gene: TRBJ2-2
d_gene: .
CDR3nt: TGTGCCACCAGCAGAGACCCCGGTGACACCGGGGAGCTGTTTTTT
CDR3aa: CATSRDPGDTGELFF

abundance: .
v_gene: TRBV25-1
j_gene: TRBJ2-1
d_gene: TRBD1
CDR3nt: TGTGCCAGCTCACCGGGACAGGCGTACAATGAGCAGTTCTTC
CDR3aa: CASSPGQAYNEQFF

abundance: .
v_gene: TRBV24-1
j_gene: TRBJ2-1
d_gene: .
CDR3nt: TGTGCCACCAGTGATCGGGCCCCAAGAGGCAATGAGCAGTTCTTC
CDR3aa: CATSDRAPRGNEQFF

abundance: .
v_gene: TRBV29-1
j_gene: TRBJ1-1
d_gene: .
CDR3nt: TGCAGCGTAGTAGGGGGAGTGAACACTGAAGCTTTCTTT
CDR3aa: CSVVGGVNTEAFF

abundance: few
v_gene: TRBV29-1
j_gene: TRBJ2-1
d_gene: .
CDR3nt: TGCAGCGTTGAGGATCCGCGTGAGCAGTTCTTC
CDR3aa: CSVEDPREQFF

abundance: many
v_gene: TRBV20-1
j_gene: TRBJ2-7
d_gene: .
CDR3nt: TGCAGTGCTAGAGATCCTCAGGAGTCTGGTGAGCAGTACTTC
CDR3aa: CSARDPQESGEQYF

abundance: many
v_gene: TRBV5-1
j_gene: TRBJ2-1
d_gene: .
CDR3nt: TGCGCCAGCAGCTTGGATGGAGGGCTCAATGAGCAGTTCTTC
CDR3aa: CASSLDGGLNEQFF

abundance: many
v_gene: TRBV14
j_gene: TRBJ2-3
d_gene: .
CDR3nt: TGTGCCAGCAGCCCGAGCAGCATCGGCACAGATACGCAGTATTTT
CDR3aa: CASSPSSIGTDTQYF

abundance: .
v_gene: TRBV30
j_gene: TRBJ2-7
d_gene: .
CDR3nt: TGTGCCTGGGGCCCTTTCGGGACGGGGACCTACGAGCAGTACTTC
CDR3aa: CAWGPFGTGTYEQYF

abundance: few
v_gene: TRBV10-3
j_gene: TRBJ2-3
d_gene: TRBD1
CDR3nt: TGTGCCATCAGTGAGTTCGGACAGGTATCAGATACGCAGTATTTT
CDR3aa: CAISEFGQVSDTQYF

abundance: many
v_gene: TRBV24-1
j_gene: TRBJ2-1
d_gene: .
CDR3nt: TGTGCCACCAGTGACTGGGCGGATGAGCAGTTCTTC
CDR3aa: CATSDWADEQFF

abundance: few
v_gene: TRBV28
j_gene: TRBJ2-7
d_gene: .
CDR3nt: TGTGCCAGCAGTTTAAGTCAAGACCTCTTTTACTCCTACGAGCAGTACTTC
CDR3aa: CASSLSQDLFYSYEQYF

abundance: many
v_gene: TRBV24-1
j_gene: TRBJ2-3
d_gene: .
CDR3nt: TGTGCCACCAGTGATCCCGGTAGTCCGGTAGATACGCAGTATTTT
CDR3aa: CATSDPGSPVDTQYF

abundance: .
v_gene: TRBV2
j_gene: TRBJ2-7
d_gene: TRBD2
CDR3nt: TGTGCCAGCAGTCGGGCGGGAGGGGGGGAGCAGTACTTC
CDR3aa: CASSRAGGGEQYF

abundance: many
v_gene: TRBV30
j_gene: TRBJ1-1
d_gene: .
CDR3nt: TGTGCCTGGAGCGACTCGAACACTGAAGCTTTCTTT
CDR3aa: CAWSDSNTEAFF

abundance: many
v_gene: TRBV29-1
j_gene: TRBJ1-2
d_gene: .
CDR3nt: TGCAGCGTTGTTTTCGGGAGCTACTATGGCTACACCTTC
CDR3aa: CSVVFGSYYGYTF

abundance: .
v_gene: TRBV12-3/TRBV12-4
j_gene: TRBJ2-4
d_gene: .
CDR3nt: TGTGCCAGCAGTGGAACCTATCCTGCCAAAAACATTCAGTACTTC
CDR3aa: CASSGTYPAKNIQYF

abundance: few
v_gene: TRBV10-3
j_gene: TRBJ2-7
d_gene: TRBD1
CDR3nt: TGTGCCATCAGCAACGGACAGGGGCTCTTTTACGAGCAGTACTTC
CDR3aa: CAISNGQGLFYEQYF

abundance: many
v_gene: TRBV12-3/TRBV12-4
j_gene: TRBJ2-5
d_gene: .
CDR3nt: TGTGCCAGCACTAGCGACAGGGTGGAGACCCAGTACTTC
CDR3aa: CASTSDRVETQYF

abundance: .
v_gene: TRBV7-9
j_gene: TRBJ1-5
d_gene: .
CDR3nt: TGTGCCAGCAGCCCCCAGCCCCAGGGCAATCAGCCCCAGCATTTT
CDR3aa: CASSPQPQGNQPQHF

abundance: many
v_gene: TRBV19
j_gene: TRBJ2-3
d_gene: .
CDR3nt: TGTGCCAGTAGTCCATCGAGCGGGCCAGGGGATACGCAGTATTTT
CDR3aa: CASSPSSGPGDTQYF

abundance: once
v_gene: TRBV12-3/TRBV12-4
j_gene: TRBJ2-7
d_gene: .
CDR3nt: TGTGCCAGCAGTTTAAGGGGGATGCAGTACTTC
CDR3aa: CASSLRGMQYF

abundance: .
v_gene: TRBV2
j_gene: TRBJ2-7
d_gene: TRBD1
CDR3nt: TGTGCCAGCACAGGACAGGGGAAACGCTACGAGCAGTACTTC
CDR3aa: CASTGQGKRYEQYF

abundance: .
v_gene: TRBV20-1
j_gene: TRBJ1-1
d_gene: .
CDR3nt: TGCAGTGCTAATCCCGTGAACACTGAAGCTTTCTTT
CDR3aa: CSANPVNTEAFF

abundance: .
v_gene: TRBV20-1
j_gene: TRBJ2-7
d_gene: .
CDR3nt: TGCAGTGCTAGAAGGGTCGAGCAGTACTTC
CDR3aa: CSARRVEQYF

abundance: .
v_gene: TRBV10-3
j_gene: TRBJ1-2
d_gene: TRBD1
CDR3nt: TGTGCCATGTCCCCCGGGACAGATAGTTATGGCTACACCTTC
CDR3aa: CAMSPGTDSYGYTF

abundance: .
v_gene: TRBV29-1
j_gene: TRBJ2-7
d_gene: TRBD2
CDR3nt: TGCAGCGTTGAAGGTCCCTTGCTAGCGGGGGCCGGGTACGAGCAGTACTTC
CDR3aa: CSVEGPLLAGAGYEQYF

abundance: few
v_gene: TRBV2
j_gene: TRBJ1-6
d_gene: .
CDR3nt: TGTGCCAGCAAGCTCGGACCTTATCTCCACTTT
CDR3aa: CASKLGPYLHF

abundance: .
v_gene: TRBV6-1
j_gene: TRBJ2-3
d_gene: TRBD1
CDR3nt: TGTGCCAGCAGTAATCGACAGGGGTTGACAGATACGCAGTATTTT
CDR3aa: CASSNRQGLTDTQYF

abundance: many
v_gene: TRBV5-6
j_gene: TRBJ1-2
d_gene: .
CDR3nt: TGTGCCAGCAGCCAAGGGACCTTACCGGGCTACACCTTC
CDR3aa: CASSQGTLPGYTF

abundance: .
v_gene: TRBV2
j_gene: TRBJ1-1
d_gene: .
CDR3nt: TGTGCCAGCTTTAGACAGAAGAACACTGAAGCTTTCTTT
CDR3aa: CASFRQKNTEAFF

abundance: many
v_gene: TRBV5-1
j_gene: TRBJ1-6
d_gene: .
CDR3nt: TGCGCCAGCACCTTGGGGTCGGGCGGGACCCCCCCCTCACCCCTCCACTTT
CDR3aa: CASTLGSGGTPPSPLHF

abundance: .
v_gene: TRBV4-1
j_gene: TRBJ1-1
d_gene: .
CDR3nt: TGCGCCAGCAGCCAGTTGGGGGCATGGGCTGAAGCTTTCTTT
CDR3aa: CASSQLGAWAEAFF

abundance: .
v_gene: TRBV5-1
j_gene: TRBJ2-1
d_gene: .
CDR3nt: TGCGCCAGCAGCTTGGTTTTGGGGCAGGCGAGCTCCTACAATGAGCAGTTCTTC
CDR3aa: CASSLVLGQASSYNEQFF

abundance: .
v_gene: TRBV7-2
j_gene: TRBJ2-1
d_gene: .
CDR3nt: TGTGCCAGCAGCTTAGGGGCAGCAGATGAGCAGTTCTTC
CDR3aa: CASSLGAADEQFF

abundance: many
v_gene: TRBV11-2
j_gene: TRBJ1-5
d_gene: .
CDR3nt: TGTGCCAGCAGCTTATACCCACGGTGTGGGGATCAGCCCCAGCATTTT
CDR3aa: CASSLYPRCGDQPQHF

abundance: once
v_gene: TRBV24-1
j_gene: TRBJ2-3
d_gene: .
CDR3nt: TGTGCCACCAGTGACCAGGGCTCGACTGGGGAGCAGTATTTT
CDR3aa: CATSDQGSTGEQYF

abundance: many
v_gene: TRBV6-5
j_gene: TRBJ2-1
d_gene: TRBD1
CDR3nt: TGTGCCAGCAGTTACGGGACAGGGGGCGGTGAGCAGTTCTTC
CDR3aa: CASSYGTGGGEQFF

abundance: .
v_gene: TRBV11-2
j_gene: TRBJ2-7
d_gene: .
CDR3nt: TGTGCCAGCAGCTTATCAGCTCGACATACATCCTACGAGCAGTACTTC
CDR3aa: CASSLSARHTSYEQYF

abundance: .
v_gene: TRBV6-1
j_gene: TRBJ1-3
d_gene: .
CDR3nt: TGTGCCAGCAGGGCAGGGCTTAGGGACACCATATATTTT
CDR3aa: CASRAGLRDTIYF

abundance: many
v_gene: TRBV30
j_gene: TRBJ1-6
d_gene: .
CDR3nt: TGTGCCTGGAGTCCACCCGGACCGGGGGCCACCCACTTT
CDR3aa: CAWSPPGPGATHF

abundance: .
v_gene: TRBV7-6
j_gene: TRBJ2-2
d_gene: .
CDR3nt: TGTGCCAGCAGCCAGACCTTGACCGGGGAGCTGGTTTTT
CDR3aa: CASSQTLTGELVF

abundance: .
v_gene: TRBV5-1
j_gene: TRBJ1-1
d_gene: TRBD1
CDR3nt: TGCGCCAGCAGCTTGGGGGTGACAGGGAGGGACACTGAAGCTTTCTTT
CDR3aa: CASSLGVTGRDTEAFF

abundance: .
v_gene: TRBV28
j_gene: TRBJ2-2
d_gene: TRBD2
CDR3nt: TGTGCCAGCAGCCCCACTAGCGGATCGAACACCGGGGAGCTGTTTTTT
CDR3aa: CASSPTSGSNTGELFF

abundance: many
v_gene: TRBV7-6
j_gene: TRBJ2-5
d_gene: .
CDR3nt: TGTGCCAGCAGCTTAACCCAAGAGACCCAGTACTTC
CDR3aa: CASSLTQETQYF

abundance: .
v_gene: TRBV24-1
j_gene: TRBJ2-3
d_gene: TRBD1
CDR3nt: TGTGCCACCAGTCGAGGACAGGGGTCAGATACGCAGTATTTT
CDR3aa: CATSRGQGSDTQYF

abundance: .
v_gene: TRBV6-4
j_gene: TRBJ2-7
d_gene: .
CDR3nt: TGTGCCAGCAGTTATTTTCCGGGACCCTACGAGCAGTACTTC
CDR3aa: CASSYFPGPYEQYF